This paragraph covers one T cell receptor (beta chain) sequence. Germline-derived CDR1 and CDR2 are MGHRA and YSYEKL. The CDR3 has 17 residues. V was cut by 0 bases and J by 2 bases, with 16 bases left in between. This entry comes from a study of technical replicates of blood from a few donors. Method: immunoSEQ multiplex PCR; TCRdb's copy keeps in-frame clones and lacks some. The table has 65,000 to 85,000 clones, 85% to 95% seen once. Sequencing input: T cells isolated from PBMCs. This receptor was identified in a human donor in good health. The chain employs TRBV4-1 and TRBJ1-2; possible D gene TRBD1, 6 bases. The CDR3 loop reads CASSQEGGGNLNYGYTF. For the CDR3, the DNA is TGCGCCAGCAGCCAAGAGGGAGGGGGAAATCTCAACTATGGCTACACCTTC.